The 10 T cell receptor beta chains given below trace back to one sample, sequenced in a study of post-analysis software for immune sequencing data. Libraries were made from TCR beta cDNA, and they carried unique molecular identifiers. TCRdb re-called the PCR reads through MiXCR, storing one row per CDR3 protein. The sample lists 650,000 to 900,000 distinct CDR3 sequences; around 46% were seen once. Study-wide results and limits: In patients, TRBV5-6, TRBV5-1 and TRBV20-1 belonged to roughly five TRBV segments found more frequently than in controls.

Antigens for these TCRs are unknown. The sequenced sample consisted of blood. The receptors here all came from a girl aged 10-17 years with multiple sclerosis.

V usage is TRBV29-1 and J usage is TRBJ2-7; 8 nucleotides align to TRBD1. V dropped 5 bases and J dropped 6; count of bases not matched to a gene: 3. Per the germline V gene, CDR1 is SQVTM and CDR2 is ANQGSEA. The CDR3 contains 11 residues. The CDR3: CSVRRGLEQYF. CDR3 DNA: TGCAGCGTTCGCAGGGGGCTCGAGCAGTACTTC.

CDR3 DNA sequence: TGCAGTGCTAACGGCGAATCCGCCAATGAGCAGTTCTTC. Amino acid sequence: CSANGESANEQFF. The rearrangement links TRBV20-1 to TRBJ2-1; D not resolved. Germline V gene lookup returns CDR1 DFQATT and CDR2 SNEGSKA (reference sequence). Trimming cost V 4 bases and J 6 bases, with 13 bases left between them. There are 13 residues in the CDR3.

This clonotype came up a few times. V is TRBV3-1 and J is TRBJ2-4, with D perhaps TRBD2 (5 bases). The end of the DNA is better explained by TRBJ2-7, so the J call may be wrong. Germline V gene sequence: CDR1 LGHDT, CDR2 YNNKEL (reference sequence). This CDR3 spans 16 amino acids. The CDR3 region is CASSQGEFPEVDEQYF. The CDR3 region has the DNA TGTGCCAGCAGCCAAGGGGAGTTCCCAGAGGTGGACGAGCAGTACTTC.

This clonotype has more than one count but fewer than ten. This chain joins TRBV12-3 or TRBV12-4 and TRBJ1-2, with a tentative D call TRBD1 (5 bases). This CDR3 is built from 13 residues. Between the trimmed V and J ends, which lost 6 bases and 4 bases, there was a span of 12 bases. Here the CDR3 DNA reads TGTGCCAGCAGCGGGACGTTAAGCTATGGCTACACCTTC. This encodes CASSGTLSYGYTF.

This chain joins TRBV5-1 and TRBJ1-1; 8 positions agree with TRBD1. This CDR3 region has 15 residues. Trimming cost V 4 bases and J 0 bases; bases outside gene matches: 5. Germline V gives CDR1 SGHRS, CDR2 YFSETQ. In DNA form, the CDR3 reads TGCGCCAGCAGCCAAACGACAGGGGTGAACACTGAAGCTTTCTTT. Its translation is CASSQTTGVNTEAFF. Together with reference TRBV5-1 and TRBJ1-1, the CDR3 gives the full variable domain: KAGVTQTPRYLIKTRGQQVTLSCSPISGHRSVSWYQQTPGQGLQFLFEYFSETQRNKGNFPGRFSGRQFSNSRSEMNVSTLELGDSALYLCASSQTTGVNTEAFFGQGTRLTVV.

As for this clonotype: Relative to the germline gene, one junction end is altered; a read error may explain this. The V call is TRBV7-2, the J call TRBJ2-7, with 9 bases matching TRBD2. Germline V gene sequence: CDR1 SGHTA, CDR2 FQGNSA. This CDR3 has 13 residues. The CDR3 protein is CASSVAGVDEQYF. The CDR3 nucleotides are TGTGCCAGCAGCGTAGCGGGAGTTGACGAGCAGTACTTC. The full variable domain, rest sourced from reference TRBV7-2 and TRBJ2-7, is GAGVSQSPSNKVTEKGKDVELRCDPISGHTALYWYRQSLGQGLEFLIYFQGNSAPDKSGLPSDRFSAERTGGSVSTLTIQRTQQEDSAVYLCASSVAGVDEQYFGPGTRLTVT.

The chain carries TRBV20-1 and TRBJ2-5; 13 bases are shared with TRBD2. This CDR3 comprises 15 residues. J was trimmed by 5 bases and V by 4 bases; bases with no gene match: 7. CDR1 DFQATT and CDR2 SNEGSKA come from the germline V gene (reference sequence). CDR3 coding DNA: TGCAGTGCTACCACTAGCGGGAGGGCCTTGGAGACCCAGTACTTC. Encoded protein: CSATTSGRALETQYF.

This clonotype was detected a few times. The chain links TRBV11-2 to TRBJ2-1, with D possibly TRBD2 on 5 matching bases. V lost 1 base to trimming and J lost 12 bases, with 13 bases between them. The CDR3 is 13 amino acids. Germline V gene sequence: CDR1 SGHAT, CDR2 FQNNGV. The CDR3, as DNA: TGTGCCAGCAGCTTAGCCCCGGCCGAGGGGCAGTTCTTC. It codes for CASSLAPAEGQFF.

The chain links TRBV11-1 to TRBJ2-7; D possibly corresponds to TRBD1 (5 bases). This CDR3 comprises 13 residues. CDR1 and CDR2 (germline): SGHAT, FQDESV (reference sequence). The V end was cut by 2 bases, the J end by 4 bases, with 9 bases between. The CDR3 spells CASSLYTGYEQYF. The CDR3 nucleotides are TGTGCCAGCAGCTTATATACAGGATACGAGCAGTACTTC.

CDR3 sequence: CASSLKAGGHWTQYF. The CDR3 DNA reads TGTGCCAGCAGTTTAAAGGCGGGGGGGCATTGGACCCAGTACTTC. The V and J genes are TRBV27 and TRBJ2-5, with 9 bases that match TRBD2. CDR1 MNHEY and CDR2 SMNVEV come from the germline V gene (reference sequence). V dropped 2 bases and J dropped 7; count of bases not matched to a gene: 8. The CDR3 consists of 15 residues.